This TCR beta chain was documented in a study of cytomegalovirus exposure and HLA in healthy donors. Whole-study findings and limits: A later analysis linked around 15,000 TCR beta sequences to HLA alleles at 0.05 false discovery rate.

CDR1 and CDR2 (germline): MNHEY, SVGAGI. CDR3 size: 15 residues. Trimming took off 2 bases at V and 7 bases at J, with 17 bases between the two ends. Concerning this clone itself: Its antigen is as yet unknown.

It was with 60 Vbeta and 13 Jbeta primers that the PCR ran. The table came from immunoSEQ multiplex PCR; TCRdb's copy has only in-frame clones and leaves some out. The sample carries 130,000 to 150,000 clones, nearly 80% recorded once. This TCR was sampled from a man in his forties or fifties in good health and CMV-seropositive. The specimen was PBMCs. V and J are TRBV6-5 and TRBJ1-2; D is ambiguous. The CDR3 is CASSYSGRVSSGYTF. CDR3 nucleotide sequence: TGTGCCAGCAGTTACAGCGGTCGGGTTTCGAGTGGCTACACCTTC.